The subject of this entry is one TCR beta chain. Its target is unknown. Receiving focal radiation plus CTLA-4 blockade with ipilimumab were patients who had chemo-refractory metastatic non-small-cell lung cancer. TCRdb keeps only in-frame clones here, not all; method: immunoSEQ multiplex PCR. The sample holds approximately 52,000 clones; 70% to 80% are singletons and the top ten take about 8%. The data derive from a study of radiotherapy plus CTLA-4 blockade in lung cancer. About the study: With about a third of patients having disease control, objective responses were seen in approximately 17%.

This CDR3 is 15 amino acids long. The V gene's germline CDR1 is SGHNT and CDR2 YYREEE (reference sequence). The V gene lost 4 bases and the J gene lost 5 bases, with 17 bases spanning the gap. Study-level findings and limits: It was early blood T cell clone dynamics, with interferon-beta, that reportedly best predicted response. Expansion of tumor-derived TCR clones was observed in blood after radiotherapy plus ipilimumab.

The specimen was peripheral blood, collected from a patient treated with radiotherapy plus ipilimumab. The V call is TRBV5-4, the J call TRBJ2-3; the D gene is possibly TRBD2 (6 bases). The TCR sequence derives from a human donor with non-small cell lung cancer who had a complete response to radiotherapy plus ipilimumab. The CDR3 here is CASSDSVGGKDTQYF. CDR3 nucleotide sequence: TGTGCCAGCAGCGATAGCGTCGGGGGTAAAGATACGCAGTATTTT. Full variable domain (outside the CDR3, taken from reference TRBV5-4 and TRBJ2-3): ETGVTQSPTHLIKTRGQQVTLRCSSQSGHNTVSWYQQALGQGPQFIFQYYREEENGRGNFPPRFSGLQFPNYSSELNVNALELDDSALYLCASSDSVGGKDTQYFGPGTRLTVL.